The 2 T cell receptor beta chains below were found in one sample sequenced in a study of CD8 T cells in Susac syndrome. With random hexamers, reverse transcription was performed on 0.5 to 1 ug of RNA. From the immunoSEQ multiplex PCR reads, TCRdb called clonotypes with MiXCR, one entry per CDR3 protein. The sample comprises about 290,000 distinct CDR3 sequences, around 89% of which are singletons, and approximately 0.18% rests with the top ten. Source material: CD8+ T cells from PBMCs. These receptors were taken from a human donor with multiple sclerosis.

The V call is TRBV28, the J call TRBJ2-7, with TRBD1 matching over 11 bases. Trimming at V came to 5 bases and at J to 4 bases, leaving 13 bases not matched to a gene. CDR3 length: 17 amino acids. CDR1 is MDHEN and CDR2 is SYDVKM in the germline V gene. CDR3 DNA sequence: TGTGCCAGCAGTCCGGGACAGGGGGTCCTGGGAATATACGAGCAGTACTTC. This gives the protein CASSPGQGVLGIYEQYF.

This clonotype was seen only once. The chain uses TRBV4-2 and TRBJ2-1; TRBD1 matches at 9 bases. Germline V gene lookup returns CDR1 LGHNA and CDR2 YNFKEQ. The CDR3 is 17 amino acids. The V segment lost 1 base and the J segment 9 bases; nucleotides outside the gene matches: 13. The DNA of the CDR3 is TGTGCCAGCAGCCAAGGCCCGGGACAGGGTTATATGAGTGAGCAGTTCTTC. Translated, it gives CASSQGPGQGYMSEQFF.